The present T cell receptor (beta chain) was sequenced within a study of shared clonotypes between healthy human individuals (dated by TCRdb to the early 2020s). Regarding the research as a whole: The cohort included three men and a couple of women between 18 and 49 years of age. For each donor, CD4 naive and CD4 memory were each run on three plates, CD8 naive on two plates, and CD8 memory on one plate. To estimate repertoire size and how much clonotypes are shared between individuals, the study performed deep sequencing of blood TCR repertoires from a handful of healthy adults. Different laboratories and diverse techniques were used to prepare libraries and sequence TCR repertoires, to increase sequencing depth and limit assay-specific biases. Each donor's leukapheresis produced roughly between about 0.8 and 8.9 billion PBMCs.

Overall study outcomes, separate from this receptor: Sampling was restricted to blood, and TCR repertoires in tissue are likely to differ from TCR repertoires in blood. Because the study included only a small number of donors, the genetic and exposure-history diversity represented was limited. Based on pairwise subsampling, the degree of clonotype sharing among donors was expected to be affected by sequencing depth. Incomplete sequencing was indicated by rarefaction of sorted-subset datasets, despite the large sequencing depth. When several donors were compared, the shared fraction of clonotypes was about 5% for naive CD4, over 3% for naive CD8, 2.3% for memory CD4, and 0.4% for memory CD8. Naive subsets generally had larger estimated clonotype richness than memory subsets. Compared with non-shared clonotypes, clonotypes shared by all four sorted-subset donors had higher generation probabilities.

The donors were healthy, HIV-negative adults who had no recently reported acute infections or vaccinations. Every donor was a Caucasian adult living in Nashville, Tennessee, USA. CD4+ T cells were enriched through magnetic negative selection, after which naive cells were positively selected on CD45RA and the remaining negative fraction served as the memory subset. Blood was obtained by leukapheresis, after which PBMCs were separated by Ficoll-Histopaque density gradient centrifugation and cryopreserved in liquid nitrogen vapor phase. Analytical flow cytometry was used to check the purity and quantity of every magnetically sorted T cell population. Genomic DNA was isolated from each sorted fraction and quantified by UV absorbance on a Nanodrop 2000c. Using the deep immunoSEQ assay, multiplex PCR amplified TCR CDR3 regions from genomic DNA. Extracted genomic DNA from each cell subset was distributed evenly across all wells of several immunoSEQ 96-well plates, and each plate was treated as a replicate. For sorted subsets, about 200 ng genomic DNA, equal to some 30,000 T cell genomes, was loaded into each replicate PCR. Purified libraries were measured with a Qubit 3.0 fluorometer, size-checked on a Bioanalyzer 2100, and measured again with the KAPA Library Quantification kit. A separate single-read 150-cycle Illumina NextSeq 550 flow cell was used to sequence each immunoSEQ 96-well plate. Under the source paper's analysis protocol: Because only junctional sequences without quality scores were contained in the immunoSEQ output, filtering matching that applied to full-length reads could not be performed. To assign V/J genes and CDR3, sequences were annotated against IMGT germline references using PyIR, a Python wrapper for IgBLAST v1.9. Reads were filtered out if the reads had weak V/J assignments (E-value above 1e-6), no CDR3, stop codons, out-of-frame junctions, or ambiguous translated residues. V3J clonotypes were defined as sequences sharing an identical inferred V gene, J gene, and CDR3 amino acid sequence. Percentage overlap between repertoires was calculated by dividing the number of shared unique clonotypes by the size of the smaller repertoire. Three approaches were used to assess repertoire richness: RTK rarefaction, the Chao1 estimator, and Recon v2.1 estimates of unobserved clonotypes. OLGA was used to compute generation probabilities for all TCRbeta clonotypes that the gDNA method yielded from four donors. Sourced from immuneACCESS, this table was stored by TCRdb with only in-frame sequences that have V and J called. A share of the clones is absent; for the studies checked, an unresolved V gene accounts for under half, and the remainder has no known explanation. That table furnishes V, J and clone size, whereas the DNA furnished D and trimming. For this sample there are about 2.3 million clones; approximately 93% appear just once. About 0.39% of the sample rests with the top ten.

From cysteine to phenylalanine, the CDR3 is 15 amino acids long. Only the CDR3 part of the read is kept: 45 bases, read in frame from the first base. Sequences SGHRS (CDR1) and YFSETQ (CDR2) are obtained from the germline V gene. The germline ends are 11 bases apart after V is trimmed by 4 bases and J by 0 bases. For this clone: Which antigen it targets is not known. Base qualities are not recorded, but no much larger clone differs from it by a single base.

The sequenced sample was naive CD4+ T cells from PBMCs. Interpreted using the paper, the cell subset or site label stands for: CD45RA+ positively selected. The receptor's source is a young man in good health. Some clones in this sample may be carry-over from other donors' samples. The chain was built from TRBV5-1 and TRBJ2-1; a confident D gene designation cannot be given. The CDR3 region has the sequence CASSPLRSSYNEQFF. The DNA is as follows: TGCGCCAGCAGCCCTCTCCGAAGCTCCTACAATGAGCAGTTCTTC.